What follows are 20 T cell receptor beta chains derived from one specimen sequenced in a study of T cell repertoires in cytomegalovirus infection. MiXCR, applied by TCRdb to the reads, yields one record per CDR3 protein. The sample records some 300,000 distinct CDR3 sequences, 9.6% being singletons. Sequenced input: PBMCs. The source of these receptors is a human donor in good health (CMV status not recorded). Some clones in this sample may be carry-over from other donors' samples.

This clonotype has just a few counts. The V and J genes are TRBV12-3 or TRBV12-4 and TRBJ2-1, with 9 bases fitting TRBD2. The CDR3 extends over 14 amino acids. Losses at the gene ends were 4 bases for V and 6 bases for J; bases not matched to a gene: 4. CDR3 DNA sequence: TGTGCCAGCAGTTCCGGACTAGCGCCCAATGAGCAGTTCTTC. Its protein product is CASSSGLAPNEQFF.

The CDR3 DNA reads as TGTGCCATCTGCGGCAGAGGAGACACAGATACGCAGTATTTT. Its protein product is CAICGRGDTDTQYF. This sequence joins TRBV10-3 and TRBJ2-3; D gene uncertain. This CDR3 comprises 14 residues. Trimming removed 8 bases from V and 2 bases from J, with 14 bases in between. Germline assignment: CDR1 ENHRY and CDR2 SYGVKD.

There are many counts of this clonotype. This chain links TRBV7-2 with TRBJ2-3; 11 positions match TRBD2. J gave up 4 bases and V 4 bases, and 7 bases lay outside the gene matches. The CDR3 covers 16 residues. The germline gives CDR1 SGHTA, CDR2 FQGNSA. The CDR3 nucleotides read TGTGCCAGCAGCTCTAGACTACTAGCGGGGGCAGATACGCAGTATTTT. This encodes CASSSRLLAGADTQYF.

This chain links TRBV18 with TRBJ2-3; tentatively, D is TRBD1 (5 bases). CDR3 size: 16 residues. Germline loops: CDR1 KGHSH, CDR2 LQKENI. The V and J ends lost 1 base and 6 bases respectively, with 17 bases between them. The CDR3 reads CASSPRGRVESDTQYF. The DNA for the CDR3 is TGTGCCAGCTCACCACGGGGCAGGGTGGAAAGTGATACGCAGTATTTT.

There are many counts of this clonotype. This chain links TRBV6-2 or TRBV6-3 with TRBJ2-7; no clear D gene. The germline V and J ends were trimmed by 2 bases and 3 bases, with 8 bases remaining between them. The CDR3 runs to 13 residues. Germline lookup yields CDR1 MNHEY and CDR2 SVGEGT. The CDR3 spells CASSYSAGYEQYV. Here the CDR3 DNA reads TGTGCCAGCAGTTACAGTGCAGGCTACGAGCAGTACGTC.

This clonotype was seen repeatedly, ten times or more. J is TRBJ2-5 and V is TRBV12-3 or TRBV12-4, with TRBD1 matching 9 bases. This CDR3 region has 16 residues. V dropped 8 bases and J dropped 2; count of bases not matched to a gene: 12. The DNA of the CDR3 is TGTGCCAGCGCCTCCTCCGGGACAGGGAGACAAGAGACCCAGTACTTC. Translating it yields CASASSGTGRQETQYF.

The J gene is TRBJ2-3, the V gene TRBV23-1, with a possible D match to TRBD1 (6 bases). TRBV23-1 is assigned to the ORF class and has an uncertain function. Trimming cost V 7 bases and J 6 bases, with 20 bases left between them. The CDR3 runs 15 residues. The CDR3 DNA reads TGCGCCAGCACCTCCAGGGGATTCGGGCCCGATACGCAGTATTTT. It codes for CASTSRGFGPDTQYF.

The chain carries TRBV7-9 and TRBJ2-1, with D possibly called TRBD1 or TRBD2 (6 bases each). CDR3 length equals 16 residues. V gave up 5 bases and J gave up 5 bases, with 19 bases separating them. Germline-derived CDR1 and CDR2 are SEHNR and FQNEAQ (reference sequence). The CDR3 loop is CASSLRGPGVDNEQFF. The CDR3 nucleotides read TGTGCCAGCAGCCTCCGGGGGCCCGGGGTAGACAATGAGCAGTTCTTC.

This clonotype occurred many times. The V gene is TRBV6-2 or TRBV6-3, the J gene TRBJ2-3; 10 bases are shared with TRBD2. The CDR3 loop spans 16 amino acids. CDR1 and CDR2 (germline): MNHEY, SVGEGT. The junction had 8 bases not matched to a gene; V was cut back by 2 bases and J by 6 bases. The chain's CDR3 is CASSYEAGGPSDTQYF. The CDR3 DNA reads as TGTGCCAGCAGTTACGAAGCGGGGGGGCCAAGCGATACGCAGTATTTT.

This clonotype was seen at least ten times. The chain recombines TRBV6-5 with TRBJ1-5; D perhaps matches TRBD1 (5 bases). Trimming took 2 bases from V and 5 from J, leaving 13 bases between them. The CDR3 extends over 15 amino acids. Germline V lookup: CDR1 MNHEY, CDR2 SVGAGI. CDR3 loop: CASSYTSGPDQPQHF. The CDR3 bases are TGTGCCAGCAGTTACACATCAGGGCCCGATCAGCCCCAGCATTTT.

There are many counts of this clonotype. The rearrangement uses TRBV6-5 and TRBJ1-1; no reliable D call. This CDR3 contains 15 residues. V was trimmed by 5 bases and J by 4 bases, leaving 17 bases between them. Germline CDR1 reads MNHEY; CDR2 reads SVGAGI. For the CDR3, the DNA is TGTGCCAGCAGTCATCCCCTGAGGAGCGGCACTGAAGCTTTCTTT. It specifies CASSHPLRSGTEAFF.

As for this clonotype: This may be a read error, as it is one base from a much larger clone. This chain links TRBV29-1 with TRBJ2-1; D perhaps matches TRBD2 (6 bases). The CDR3 has 13 amino acids. The V gene's germline CDR1 is SQVTM and CDR2 ANQGSEA. The CDR3 is CSFRGDGYNEQLF. The CDR3 DNA reads as TGCAGCTTTCGCGGGGACGGCTACAATGAGCAGCTCTTC.

This clonotype occurred many times. The rearrangement joins TRBV28 to TRBJ1-5; a weak D match, TRBD1 (5 bases). The CDR3 sequence is 16 residues long. Deletions cut 6 bases from V and 2 bases from J, with 17 bases between. Germline V gives CDR1 MDHEN, CDR2 SYDVKM. CDR3 sequence: CASSLLSGPRNQPQHF. In DNA form, the CDR3 reads TGTGCCAGCAGCCTATTATCGGGACCGCGCAATCAGCCCCAGCATTTT.

In this sample, this clonotype turned up many times. The J gene is TRBJ2-1, the V gene TRBV5-1, with 9 bases that match TRBD1. The germline gives CDR1 SGHRS, CDR2 YFSETQ. CDR3 length: 15 amino acids. Trimming removed 0 bases from V and 8 bases from J; junction bases left unmatched: 6. CDR3 in DNA: TGCGCCAGCAGCTTGGGGGACAGGGTTACAGATGAGCAGTTCTTC. This encodes CASSLGDRVTDEQFF.

The chain carries TRBV28 and TRBJ1-1; the match to TRBD1 covers 7 bases. V lost 5 bases to trimming and J lost 3 bases; unmatched junction nucleotides: 9. This CDR3 has 15 residues. The germline gives CDR1 MDHEN, CDR2 SYDVKM. The CDR3 nucleotides are TGTGCCAGCAGTGATGCAGGGGGTAAGGACACTGAAGCTTTCTTT. Translating it yields CASSDAGGKDTEAFF.

This clonotype has a count of ten or more. The rearrangement uses TRBV7-2 and TRBJ1-5; D is uncertain. The CDR3 contains 14 residues. V lost 0 bases, J lost 7 bases, and 10 bases lay in between. The germline CDR1 and CDR2 sequences are SGHTA and FQGNSA. The CDR3 DNA reads TGTGCCAGCAGCTTAGCCGAGAACAGACAGCCCCAGCATTTT. Protein product: CASSLAENRQPQHF.

This clonotype was counted many times. The chain joins TRBV2 to TRBJ2-7; D gene unclear. Trimming removed 7 bases at V and 4 bases at J, with 11 bases between. CDR1 and CDR2 (germline): SNHLY, FYNNEI. This CDR3 region has 12 residues. CDR3 nucleotide sequence: TGTGCCAGCACCGGCAACACTTACGAGCAGTACTTC. Protein product: CASTGNTYEQYF.

This clonotype was detected ten times or more. The chain combines TRBV6-1 with TRBJ1-2; 12 positions match TRBD1. CDR1 and CDR2 from the germline V gene are MNHNS and SASEGT. The V and J ends lost 5 bases and 5 bases, in that order; junction bases with no gene match: 6. The CDR3 extends over 15 amino acids. The CDR3 spells CASSRTGQGAYGYTF. CDR3 in DNA: TGTGCCAGCAGTCGAACGGGACAGGGGGCATATGGCTACACCTTC.

This clonotype came up many times. The genes are TRBV18 and TRBJ2-7, with 9 bases aligning to TRBD1. Germline V CDR1 and CDR2: KGHSH, LQKENI. The CDR3 is 15 residues long. V lost 3 bases and J lost 3; bases outside the gene matches: 6. The CDR3 DNA follows: TGTGCCAGCTCACCGGGACAGGGACCCTACTACGAGCAGTACTTC. Its translation is CASSPGQGPYYEQYF.

This clonotype was recorded many times. The chain couples TRBV7-2 to TRBJ1-2, with TRBD1 matching 7 bases. The CDR3 spans 15 residues. The V gene end was trimmed by 5 bases and the J gene end by 8 bases; junction bases not matched to a gene: 14. Germline V gives CDR1 SGHTA, CDR2 FQGNSA. The CDR3 region is CASSLRQGKVGGYTF. CDR3 DNA: TGTGCCAGCAGCCTCCGACAGGGCAAGGTTGGAGGCTACACCTTC.